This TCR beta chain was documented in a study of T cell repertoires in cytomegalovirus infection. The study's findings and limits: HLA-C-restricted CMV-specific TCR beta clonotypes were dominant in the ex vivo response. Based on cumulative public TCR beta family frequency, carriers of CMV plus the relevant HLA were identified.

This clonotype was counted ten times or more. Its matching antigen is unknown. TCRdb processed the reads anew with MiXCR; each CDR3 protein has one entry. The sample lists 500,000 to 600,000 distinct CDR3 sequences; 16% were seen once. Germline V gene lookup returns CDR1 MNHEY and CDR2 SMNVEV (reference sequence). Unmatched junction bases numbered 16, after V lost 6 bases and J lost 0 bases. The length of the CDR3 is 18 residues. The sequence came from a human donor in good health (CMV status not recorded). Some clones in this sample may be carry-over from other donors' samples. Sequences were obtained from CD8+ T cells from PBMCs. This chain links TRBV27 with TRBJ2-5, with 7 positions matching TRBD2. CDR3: CASRPLMTGGPYQETQYF. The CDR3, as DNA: TGTGCCAGCAGACCACTAATGACGGGGGGTCCGTACCAAGAGACCCAGTACTTC.